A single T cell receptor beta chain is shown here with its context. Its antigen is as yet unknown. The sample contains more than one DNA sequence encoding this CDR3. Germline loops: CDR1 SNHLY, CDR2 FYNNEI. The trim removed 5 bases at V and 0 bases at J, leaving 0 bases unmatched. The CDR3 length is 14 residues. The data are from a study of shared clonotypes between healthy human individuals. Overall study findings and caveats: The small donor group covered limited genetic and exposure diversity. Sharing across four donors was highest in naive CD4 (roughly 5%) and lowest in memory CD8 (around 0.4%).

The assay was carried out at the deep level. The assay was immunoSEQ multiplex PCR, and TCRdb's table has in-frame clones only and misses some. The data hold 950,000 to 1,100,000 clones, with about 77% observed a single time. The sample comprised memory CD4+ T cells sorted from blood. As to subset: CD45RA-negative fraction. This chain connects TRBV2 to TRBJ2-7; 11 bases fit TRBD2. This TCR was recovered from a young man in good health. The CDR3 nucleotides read TGTGCCAGCAGTCTAGCGGGGGGCTCCTACGAGCAGTACTTC. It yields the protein CASSLAGGSYEQYF.